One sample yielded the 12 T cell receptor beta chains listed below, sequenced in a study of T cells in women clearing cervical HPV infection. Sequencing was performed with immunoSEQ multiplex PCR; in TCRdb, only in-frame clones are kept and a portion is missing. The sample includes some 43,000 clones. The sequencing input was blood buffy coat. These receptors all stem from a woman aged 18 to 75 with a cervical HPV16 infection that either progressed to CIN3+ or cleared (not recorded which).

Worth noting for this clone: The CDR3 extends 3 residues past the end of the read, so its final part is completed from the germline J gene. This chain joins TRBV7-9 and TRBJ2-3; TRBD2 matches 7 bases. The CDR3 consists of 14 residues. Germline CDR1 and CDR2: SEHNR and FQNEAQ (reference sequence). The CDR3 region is CASSSRLAPETQYF. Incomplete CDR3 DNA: TGTGCCAGCAGCTCCCGACTAGCCCCTGAGACG.

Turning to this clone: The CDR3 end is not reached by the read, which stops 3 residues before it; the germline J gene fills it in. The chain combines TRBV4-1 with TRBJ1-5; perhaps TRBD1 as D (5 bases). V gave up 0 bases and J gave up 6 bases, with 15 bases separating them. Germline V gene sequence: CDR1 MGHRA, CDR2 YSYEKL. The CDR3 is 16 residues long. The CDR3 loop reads CASSQEDSWGGQPQHF. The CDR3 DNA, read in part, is TGCGCCAGCAGCCAAGAAGACTCATGGGGGGGTCAGCCC.

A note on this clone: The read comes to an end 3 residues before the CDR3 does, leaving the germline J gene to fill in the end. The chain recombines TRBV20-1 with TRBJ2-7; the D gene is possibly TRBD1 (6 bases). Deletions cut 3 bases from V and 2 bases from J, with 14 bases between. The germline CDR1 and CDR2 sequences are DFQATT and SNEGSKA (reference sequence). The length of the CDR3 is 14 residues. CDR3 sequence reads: CSASSRTDTYEQYF. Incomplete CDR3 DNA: TGCAGTGCTAGTTCGCGGACAGACACCTACGAG.

The CDR3 sequence: CASSLEPPRAFF. The CDR3 bases that were read are TGTGCCAGCAGCTTAGAGCCCCCGCGG. The chain is built from TRBV7-2 and TRBJ1-1; unclear D gene. Read sequence stops 3 residues before the CDR3 end, and the germline J gene provides the missing end. This CDR3 is 12 amino acids long. In germline, CDR1 is SGHTA, CDR2 FQGNSA.

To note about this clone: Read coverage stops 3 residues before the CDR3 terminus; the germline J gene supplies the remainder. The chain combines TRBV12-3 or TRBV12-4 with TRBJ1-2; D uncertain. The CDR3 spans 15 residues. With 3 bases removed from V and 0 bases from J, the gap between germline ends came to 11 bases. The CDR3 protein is CASSLVSGPNYGYTF. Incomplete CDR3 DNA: TGTGCCAGCAGTTTGGTTTCCGGTCCTAACTATGGC.

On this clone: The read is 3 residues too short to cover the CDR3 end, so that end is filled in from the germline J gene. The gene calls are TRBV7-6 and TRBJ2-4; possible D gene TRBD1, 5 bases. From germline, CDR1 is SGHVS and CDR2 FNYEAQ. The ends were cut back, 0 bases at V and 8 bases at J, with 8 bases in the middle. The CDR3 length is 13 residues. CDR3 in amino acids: CASSLAEQDIQYF. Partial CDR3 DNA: TGTGCCAGCAGCTTAGCAGAACAGGACATT.

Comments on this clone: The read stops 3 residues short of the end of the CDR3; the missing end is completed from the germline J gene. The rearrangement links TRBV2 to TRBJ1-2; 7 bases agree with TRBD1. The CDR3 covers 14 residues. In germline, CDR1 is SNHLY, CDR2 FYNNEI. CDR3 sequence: CASSEERGTDTYTF. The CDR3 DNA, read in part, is TGTGCCAGCAGTGAGGAGCGGGGGACAGATACC.

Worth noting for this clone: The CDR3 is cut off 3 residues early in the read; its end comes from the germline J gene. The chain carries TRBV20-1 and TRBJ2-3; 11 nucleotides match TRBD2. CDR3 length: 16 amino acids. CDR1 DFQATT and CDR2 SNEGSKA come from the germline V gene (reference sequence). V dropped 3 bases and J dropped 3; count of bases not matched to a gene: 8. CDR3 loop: CSASPSLAGETDTQYF. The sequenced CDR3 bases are TGCAGTGCTAGTCCCTCACTAGCGGGGGAGACAGATACG.

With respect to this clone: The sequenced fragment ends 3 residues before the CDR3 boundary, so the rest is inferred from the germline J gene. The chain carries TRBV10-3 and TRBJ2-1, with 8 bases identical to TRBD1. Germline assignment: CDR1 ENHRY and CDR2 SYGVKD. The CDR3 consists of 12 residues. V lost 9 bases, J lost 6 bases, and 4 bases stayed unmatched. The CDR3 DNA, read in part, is TGTGCCATGGGACAGGTTGGCAATGAG. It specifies CAMGQVGNE. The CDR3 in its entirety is CAMGQVGNEQFF.

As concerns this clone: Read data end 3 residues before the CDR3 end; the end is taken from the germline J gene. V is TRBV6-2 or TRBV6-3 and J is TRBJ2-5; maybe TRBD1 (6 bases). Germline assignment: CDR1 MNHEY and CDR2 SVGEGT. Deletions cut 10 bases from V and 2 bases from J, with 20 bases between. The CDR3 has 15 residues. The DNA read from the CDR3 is TGTGCCACGGGGCGGCAGGGGAATTCGCAAGAGACC. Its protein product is CATGRQGNSQET. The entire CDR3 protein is CATGRQGNSQETQYF.

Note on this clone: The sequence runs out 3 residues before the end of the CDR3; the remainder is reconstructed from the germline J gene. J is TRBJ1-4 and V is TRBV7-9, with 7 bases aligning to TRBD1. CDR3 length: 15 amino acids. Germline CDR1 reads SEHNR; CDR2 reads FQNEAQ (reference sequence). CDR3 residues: CASSLWTGPNSPLFF. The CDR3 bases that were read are TGTGCCAGCAGCTTGTGGACAGGACCTAATTCACCA.

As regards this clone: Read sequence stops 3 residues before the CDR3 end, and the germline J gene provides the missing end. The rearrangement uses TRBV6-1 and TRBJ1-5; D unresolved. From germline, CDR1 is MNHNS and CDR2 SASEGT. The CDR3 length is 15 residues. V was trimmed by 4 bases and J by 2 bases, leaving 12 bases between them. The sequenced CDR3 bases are TGTGCCAGCAGTGCGTTTGGGCGGGGCAATCAGCCC. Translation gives CASSAFGRGNQP. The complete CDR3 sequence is CASSAFGRGNQPQHF.